These 10 T cell receptor beta chains came from one sample sequenced in a study of glioma-infiltrating T cells. Using RNA template, CDR3s of TCR alpha and beta were amplified with iRepertoire arm-PCR. TCRdb fed the multiplex PCR reads into MiXCR, producing one record per CDR3 protein. Here the sample spans fewer than 250,000 distinct CDR3 sequences, 25% to 35% being singletons. The material sequenced was glioma tissue, nonneoplastic brain tissue, or PBMCs (not recorded which). The receptors originated from a human donor with low-grade glioma or glioblastoma, undergoing nonglioma brain surgery, or in good health (not recorded which).

This clonotype was detected many times. This rearrangement joins TRBV19 to TRBJ2-7; D remains ambiguous. The germline V gene has CDR1 LNHDA and CDR2 SQIVND (reference sequence). Trimming left V 0 bases short and J 3 bases short, with 12 bases between. This CDR3 comprises 15 residues. CDR3 nucleotide sequence: TGTGCCAGTAGTATAGAGGCAGCTAGAAACTACGAGCAGTACTTC. This sequence encodes CASSIEAARNYEQYF.

This clonotype was picked up many times. The chain recombines TRBV20-1 with TRBJ2-7, with 12 bases lining up with TRBD2. The CDR3 runs 15 residues. Germline CDR1 DFQATT, CDR2 SNEGSKA (reference sequence). The V gene end was trimmed by 3 bases and the J gene end by 2 bases; junction bases not matched to a gene: 5. The CDR3 bases are TGCAGTGCTAGGGCGGGGACTAGCGGGCCCTACGAGCAGTACTTC. This sequence encodes CSARAGTSGPYEQYF.

This clonotype was recorded at least ten times. V usage is TRBV10-3 and J usage is TRBJ1-1; D unclear. Germline CDR1 ENHRY, CDR2 SYGVKD. Between the trimmed V and J ends, which lost 2 bases and 5 bases, there was a span of 15 bases. CDR3 length equals 15 residues. CDR3 DNA: TGTGCCATCAGTGAGGGCGAGAGGGTTCGGACTGAAGCTTTCTTT. Protein product: CAISEGERVRTEAFF.

This clonotype was observed a handful of times. The J gene is TRBJ1-1, the V gene TRBV3-1; TRBD1 might be the D (6 bases). Germline V gene sequence: CDR1 LGHDT, CDR2 YNNKEL (reference sequence). CDR3 length: 12 residues. Deletions cut 0 bases from V and 10 bases from J, with 9 bases between. The CDR3 is CASSQEKGGAFF. The CDR3 nucleotides are TGTGCCAGCAGCCAAGAGAAGGGGGGAGCTTTCTTT. The entire variable domain, with the rest obtained from reference TRBV3-1 and TRBJ1-1, is as follows: DTAVSQTPKYLVTQMGNDKSIKCEQNLGHDTMYWYKQDSKKFLKIMFSYNNKELIINETVPNRFSPKSPDKAHLNLHINSLELGDSAVYFCASSQEKGGAFFGQGTRLTVV.

This clonotype has a count of ten or more. The V gene is TRBV6-2 or TRBV6-3, the J gene TRBJ2-3; the match to TRBD2 covers 13 bases. V shed 6 bases and J 7 bases; nucleotides not matched to a gene: 7. CDR3 size: 15 residues. In germline, CDR1 is MNHEY, CDR2 SVGEGT. The CDR3 DNA reads TGTGCCAGCAGACAGGGACTAGCGGGATTACATACGCAGTATTTT. Residues: CASRQGLAGLHTQYF.

Concerning this clonotype: A much larger clonotype is one base distant, so this may be a read error. The rearrangement joins TRBV6-2 or TRBV6-3 to TRBJ2-3, with 8 bases that match TRBD2. Germline trimming cut 2 bases from V and 3 bases from J; bases unmatched to any gene: 7. The CDR3 totals 16 residues. The germline gives CDR1 MNHEY, CDR2 SVGEGT. CDR3 amino acids: CASSYHGASGTDTQYF. As DNA, the CDR3 is TGTGCCAGCAGTTACCACGGCGCTAGCGGGACAGATACGCAGTATTTT.

This chain joins TRBV29-1 and TRBJ2-7; TRBD1 agrees at 8 bases. CDR3 length: 12 amino acids. CDR1 and CDR2 (germline): SQVTM, ANQGSEA. J gave up 6 bases and V 3 bases, and 4 bases lay outside the gene matches. CDR3: CSVETGVGEQYF. CDR3 in DNA: TGCAGCGTTGAGACAGGGGTGGGCGAGCAGTACTTC.

This clonotype was observed once. At one end, the junction sequence differs from germline, possibly due to a read error. The V and J genes are TRBV6-1 and TRBJ2-7; no clear D. The length of the CDR3 is 13 residues. CDR1 is MNHNS and CDR2 is SASEGT in the germline V gene. In DNA form, the CDR3 reads TGTGCCAGCAGTTGGAAGGCGCCCTACGAGAAGTACTTC. Translated: CASSWKAPYEKYF.

Remarks on this clonotype: This clone may be a read error of a much larger clone one base away. The chain recombines TRBV7-2 with TRBJ1-2, with 7 bases matching TRBD1. Germline values: CDR1 SGHTA, CDR2 FQGNSA. The CDR3 runs to 19 residues. V was clipped by 5 bases and J by 2 bases; unmatched bases: 20. CDR3 loop: CASSPRRGQSSGYNYGYTF. The CDR3 DNA reads as TGTGCCAGCAGCCCTCGGCGGGGACAGTCTTCGGGCTACAACTATGGCTACACCTTC.

At least ten counts were recorded for this clonotype. V is TRBV6-6 and J is TRBJ2-5; unclear D gene. The V and J ends lost 0 bases and 0 bases respectively, with 8 bases between them. CDR1 MNHNY and CDR2 SVGAGI come from the germline V gene (reference sequence). The CDR3 loop spans 15 amino acids. CDR3 coding DNA: TGTGCCAGCAGTTACTCGCATGGAGACCAAGAGACCCAGTACTTC. Residues: CASSYSHGDQETQYF.